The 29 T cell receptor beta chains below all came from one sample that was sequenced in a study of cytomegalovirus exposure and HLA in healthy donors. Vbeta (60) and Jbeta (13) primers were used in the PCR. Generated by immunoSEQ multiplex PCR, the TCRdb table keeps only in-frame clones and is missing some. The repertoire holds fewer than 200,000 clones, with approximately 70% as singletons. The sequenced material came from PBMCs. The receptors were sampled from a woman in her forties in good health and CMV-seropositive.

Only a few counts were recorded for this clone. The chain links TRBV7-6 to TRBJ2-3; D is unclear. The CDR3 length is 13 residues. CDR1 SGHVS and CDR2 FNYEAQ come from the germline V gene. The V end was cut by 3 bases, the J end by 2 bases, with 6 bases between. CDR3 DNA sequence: TGTGCCAGCAGCTTCGAGATCACAGATACGCAGTATTTT. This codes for CASSFEITDTQYF. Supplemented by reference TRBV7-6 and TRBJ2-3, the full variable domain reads GAGVSQSPRYKVTKRGQDVALRCDPISGHVSLYWYRQALGQGPEFLTYFNYEAQQDKSGLPNDRFSAERPEGSISTLTIQRTEQRDSAMYRCASSFEITDTQYFGPGTRLTVL.

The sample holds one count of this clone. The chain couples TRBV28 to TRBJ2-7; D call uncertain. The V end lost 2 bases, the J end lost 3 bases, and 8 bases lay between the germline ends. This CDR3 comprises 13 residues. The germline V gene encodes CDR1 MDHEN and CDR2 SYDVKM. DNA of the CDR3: TGTGCCAGCAGTTTAGTGGCAAGCTACGAGCAGTACTTC. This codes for CASSLVASYEQYF.

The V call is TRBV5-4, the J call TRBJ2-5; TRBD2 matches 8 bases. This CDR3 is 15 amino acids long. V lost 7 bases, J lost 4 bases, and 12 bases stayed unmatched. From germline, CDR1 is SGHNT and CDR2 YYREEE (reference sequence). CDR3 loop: CASGSQGAGGETQYF. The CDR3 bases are TGTGCCAGCGGGTCACAAGGGGCGGGGGGAGAGACCCAGTACTTC.

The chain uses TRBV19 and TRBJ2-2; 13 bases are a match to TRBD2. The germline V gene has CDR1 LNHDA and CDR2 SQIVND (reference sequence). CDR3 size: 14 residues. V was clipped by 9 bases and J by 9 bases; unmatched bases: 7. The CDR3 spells CASEGLAGARELFF. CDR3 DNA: TGTGCCAGCGAAGGACTAGCGGGAGCCAGGGAGCTGTTTTTT.

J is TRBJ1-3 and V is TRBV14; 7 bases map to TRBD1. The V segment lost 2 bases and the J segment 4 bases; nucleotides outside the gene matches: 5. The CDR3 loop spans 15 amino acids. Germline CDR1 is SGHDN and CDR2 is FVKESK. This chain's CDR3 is CASSQNRGFGNTIYF. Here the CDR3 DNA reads TGTGCCAGCAGCCAAAACAGGGGATTCGGAAACACCATATATTTT.

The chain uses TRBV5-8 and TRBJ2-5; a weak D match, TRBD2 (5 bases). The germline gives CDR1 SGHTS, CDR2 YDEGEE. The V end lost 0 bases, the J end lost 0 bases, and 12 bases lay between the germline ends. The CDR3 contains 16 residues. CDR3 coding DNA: TGTGCCAGCAGCTTGGACGTTTTGAGGGACCAAGAGACCCAGTACTTC. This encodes CASSLDVLRDQETQYF.

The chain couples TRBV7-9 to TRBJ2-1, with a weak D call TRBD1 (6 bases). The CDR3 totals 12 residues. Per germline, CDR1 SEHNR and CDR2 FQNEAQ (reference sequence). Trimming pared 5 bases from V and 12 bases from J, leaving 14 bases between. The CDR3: CASSREQGSQFF. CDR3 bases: TGTGCCAGCAGCCGTGAACAGGGATCGCAGTTCTTC.

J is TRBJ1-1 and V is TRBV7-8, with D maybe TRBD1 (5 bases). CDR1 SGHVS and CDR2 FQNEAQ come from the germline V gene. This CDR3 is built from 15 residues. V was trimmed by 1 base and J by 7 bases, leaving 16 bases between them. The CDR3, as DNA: TGTGCCAGCAGCTTAGTTAGGGTAGGGGCCCTTGAAGCTTTCTTT. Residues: CASSLVRVGALEAFF.

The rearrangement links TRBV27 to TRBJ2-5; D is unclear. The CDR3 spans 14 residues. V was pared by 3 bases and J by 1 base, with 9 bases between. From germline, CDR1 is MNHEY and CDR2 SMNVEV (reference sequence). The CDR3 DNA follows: TGTGCCAGCAGTTTGTCGTTATTCCAAGAGACCCAGTACTTC. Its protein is CASSLSLFQETQYF.

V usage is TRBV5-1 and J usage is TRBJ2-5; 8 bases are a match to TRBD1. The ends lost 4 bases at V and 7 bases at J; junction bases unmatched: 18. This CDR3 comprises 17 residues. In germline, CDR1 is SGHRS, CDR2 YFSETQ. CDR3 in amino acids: CASSPSSQDRGRGTQYF. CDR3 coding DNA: TGCGCCAGCAGCCCCTCTTCCCAAGACAGGGGAAGAGGGACCCAGTACTTC.

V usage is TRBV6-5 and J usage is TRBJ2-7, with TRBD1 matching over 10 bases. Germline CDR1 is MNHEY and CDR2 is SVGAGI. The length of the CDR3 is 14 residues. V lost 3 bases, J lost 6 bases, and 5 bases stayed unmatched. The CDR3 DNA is TGTGCCAGCAGTTATGACAGGGGGCGAATCGAGCAGTACTTC. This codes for CASSYDRGRIEQYF.

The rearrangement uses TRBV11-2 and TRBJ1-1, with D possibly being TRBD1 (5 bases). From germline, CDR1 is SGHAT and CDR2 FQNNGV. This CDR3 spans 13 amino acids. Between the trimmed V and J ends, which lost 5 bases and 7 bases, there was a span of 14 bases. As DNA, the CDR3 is TGTGCCAGCAGCCCGAGGACAACGTTTGAAGCTTTCTTT. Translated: CASSPRTTFEAFF.

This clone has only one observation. For the CDR3, the DNA is TGCAGCGCTATCTCCGGGAGGGCCTACAATGAGCAGTTCTTC. Its translation: CSAISGRAYNEQFF. The chain carries TRBV29-1 and TRBJ2-1; TRBD2 aligns across 8 bases. Per germline, CDR1 SQVTM and CDR2 ANQGSEA. The trim removed 7 bases at V and 2 bases at J, leaving 7 bases unmatched. CDR3 size: 14 residues.

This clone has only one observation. In DNA form, the CDR3 reads TGTGCCAGCAGTGAAGGAGCGGGGAACACCGGGGAGCTGTTTTTT. Translating it yields CASSEGAGNTGELFF. The rearrangement uses TRBV2 and TRBJ2-2, with D possibly being TRBD2 (6 bases). The germline CDR1 and CDR2 sequences are SNHLY and FYNNEI. This CDR3 has 15 amino acids. V was cut by 1 base and J by 1 base, with 7 bases left in between.

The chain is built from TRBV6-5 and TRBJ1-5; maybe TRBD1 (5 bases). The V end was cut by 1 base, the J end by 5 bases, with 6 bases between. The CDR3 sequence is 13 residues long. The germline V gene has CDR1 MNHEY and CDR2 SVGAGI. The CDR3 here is CASSYLGDQPQHF. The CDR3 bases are TGTGCCAGCAGTTACTTAGGGGATCAGCCCCAGCATTTT.

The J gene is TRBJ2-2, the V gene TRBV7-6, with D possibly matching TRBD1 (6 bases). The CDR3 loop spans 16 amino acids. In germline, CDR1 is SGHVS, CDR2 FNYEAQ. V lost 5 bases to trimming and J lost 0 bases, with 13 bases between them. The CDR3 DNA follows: TGTGCCAGCAGCCCAAGGGACACCTCGAACACCGGGGAGCTGTTTTTT. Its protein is CASSPRDTSNTGELFF.

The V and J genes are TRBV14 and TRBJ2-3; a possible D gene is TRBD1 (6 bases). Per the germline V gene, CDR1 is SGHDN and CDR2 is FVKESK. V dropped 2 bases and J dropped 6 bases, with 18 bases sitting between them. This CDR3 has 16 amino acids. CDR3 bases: TGTGCCAGCAGCCAACCCCGATCGGGGACACGGGATACGCAGTATTTT. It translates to CASSQPRSGTRDTQYF.

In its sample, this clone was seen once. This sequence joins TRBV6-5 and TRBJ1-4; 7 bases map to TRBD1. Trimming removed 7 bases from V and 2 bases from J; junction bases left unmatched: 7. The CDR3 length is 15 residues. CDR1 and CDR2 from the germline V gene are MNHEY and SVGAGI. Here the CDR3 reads CASTKSTGTNEKLFF. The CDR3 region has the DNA TGTGCCAGCACCAAGTCGACAGGGACTAATGAAAAACTGTTTTTT.

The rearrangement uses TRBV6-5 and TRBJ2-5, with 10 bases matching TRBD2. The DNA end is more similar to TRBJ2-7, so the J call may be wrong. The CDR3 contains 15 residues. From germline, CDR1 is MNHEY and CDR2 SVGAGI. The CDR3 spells CASRTLAGGTYEQYF. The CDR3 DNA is TGTGCCAGCAGGACCTTAGCGGGGGGTACCTACGAGCAGTACTTC.

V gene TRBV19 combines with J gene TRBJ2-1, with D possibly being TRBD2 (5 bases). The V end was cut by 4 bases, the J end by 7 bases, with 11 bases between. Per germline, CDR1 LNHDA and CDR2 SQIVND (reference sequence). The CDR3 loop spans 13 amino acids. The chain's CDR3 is CASSSSGENEQFF. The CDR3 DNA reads TGTGCCAGTAGTAGCAGCGGAGAGAATGAGCAGTTCTTC.

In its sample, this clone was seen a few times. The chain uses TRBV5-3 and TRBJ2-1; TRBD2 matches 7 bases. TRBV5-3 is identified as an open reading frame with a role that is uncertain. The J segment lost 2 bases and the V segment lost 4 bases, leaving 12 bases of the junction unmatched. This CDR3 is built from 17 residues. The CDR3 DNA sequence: TGTGCCAGAAGCCCAAAGGTTCGTGGGAGGGCCTACAATGAGCAGTTCTTC. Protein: CARSPKVRGRAYNEQFF.

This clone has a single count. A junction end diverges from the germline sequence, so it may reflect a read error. The CDR3 loop is CASSLSGDGYPF. The DNA for the CDR3 is TGTGCCAGCAGCTTGTCGGGGGATGGCTACCCCTTC. The chain is built from TRBV5-6 and TRBJ1-2, with a tentative D call TRBD1 (5 bases). The CDR3 runs to 12 residues. Germline loops: CDR1 SGHDT, CDR2 YYEEEE.

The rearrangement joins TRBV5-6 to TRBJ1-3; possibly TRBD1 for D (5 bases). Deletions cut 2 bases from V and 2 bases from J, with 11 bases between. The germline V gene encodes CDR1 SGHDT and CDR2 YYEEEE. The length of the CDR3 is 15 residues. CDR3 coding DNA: TGTGCCAGCAGCTTACCAGGGTGGGCTGGAAACACCATATATTTT. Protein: CASSLPGWAGNTIYF.

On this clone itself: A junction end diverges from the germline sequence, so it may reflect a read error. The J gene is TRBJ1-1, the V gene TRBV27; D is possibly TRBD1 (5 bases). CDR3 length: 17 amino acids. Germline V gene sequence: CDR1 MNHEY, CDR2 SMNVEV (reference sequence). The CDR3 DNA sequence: TGTGCCAGCAGTTTAAACGGTTGGGAGGGGTCGAACCCTGAAGCTTTCTTT. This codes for CASSLNGWEGSNPEAFF.

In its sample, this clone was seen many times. The CDR3 nucleotides read TGTGCCAGCAGCACCGGGGGGAGATACGAGCAGTACTTC. Translation: CASSTGGRYEQYF. The V call is TRBV7-9, the J call TRBJ2-7, with TRBD2 matching over 7 bases. Looked up from germline, CDR1 is SEHNR and CDR2 is FQNEAQ (reference sequence). The trim removed 5 bases at V and 4 bases at J, leaving 5 bases unmatched. The CDR3 spans 13 residues.

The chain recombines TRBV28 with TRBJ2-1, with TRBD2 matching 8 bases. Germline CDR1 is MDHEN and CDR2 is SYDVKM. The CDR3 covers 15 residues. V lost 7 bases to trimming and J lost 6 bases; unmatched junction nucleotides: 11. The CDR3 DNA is TGTGCCAGCACCCTAAGCGGGAGAGGAGCCAATGAGCAGTTCTTC. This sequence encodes CASTLSGRGANEQFF.

In DNA, the CDR3 is TGTGCCAGCATCCAAACAGGGGATACTAATGAAAAACTGTTTTTT. Translation gives CASIQTGDTNEKLFF. The chain is built from TRBV5-6 and TRBJ1-4; 7 bases align to TRBD1. Germline CDR1 and CDR2: SGHDT and YYEEEE. This CDR3 contains 15 residues. Trimming cost V 6 bases and J 2 bases; bases outside gene matches: 7. Looking up the rest from reference TRBV5-6 and TRBJ1-4 gives the full variable domain: DAGVTQSPTHLIKTRGQQVTLRCSPKSGHDTVSWYQQALGQGPQFIFQYYEEEERQRGNFPDRFSGHQFPNYSSELNVNALLLGDSALYLCASIQTGDTNEKLFFGSGTQLSVL.

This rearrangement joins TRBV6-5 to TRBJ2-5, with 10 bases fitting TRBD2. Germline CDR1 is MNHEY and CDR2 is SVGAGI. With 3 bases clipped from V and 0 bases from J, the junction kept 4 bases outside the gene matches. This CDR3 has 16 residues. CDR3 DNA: TGTGCCAGCAGTTATCGGACTAGCGGCAACCAAGAGACCCAGTACTTC. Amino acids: CASSYRTSGNQETQYF.

The CDR3 sequence is CATSRGGNTGELFF. The CDR3 DNA reads as TGTGCCACCAGCAGAGGAGGGAACACCGGGGAGCTGTTTTTT. V and J are TRBV15 and TRBJ2-2; D is ambiguous. There are 14 residues in the CDR3. Germline V gene sequence: CDR1 LNHNV, CDR2 YYDKDF (reference sequence). Trimming pared 1 base from V and 1 base from J, leaving 4 bases between.